The 16 T cell receptor beta chains given below trace back to one sample, sequenced in a study of blood T cell repertoires in COVID-19. Some clones are missing from TCRdb's copy, which holds only in-frame ones; the method was immunoSEQ multiplex PCR. The data show tens of thousands of clones, about 81% seen once. The sequenced sample consisted of peripheral blood. Every receptor here comes from a woman older than 75 with acute or convalescent COVID-19.

This chain connects TRBV2 to TRBJ2-7, with a weak D call TRBD2 (6 bases). The CDR3 runs to 14 residues. In germline, CDR1 is SNHLY, CDR2 FYNNEI. Between the trimmed V and J ends, which lost 1 base and 3 bases, there was a span of 10 bases. The CDR3 protein is CASSEEAGGYEQYF. For the CDR3, the DNA is TGTGCCAGCAGTGAAGAAGCGGGTGGCTACGAGCAGTACTTC. The full variable domain, its missing parts supplied by reference TRBV2 and TRBJ2-7, is EPEVTQTPSHQVTQMGQEVILRCVPISNHLYFYWYRQILGQKVEFLVSFYNNEISEKSEIFDDQFSVERPDGSNFTLKIRSTKLEDSAMYFCASSEEAGGYEQYFGPGTRLTVT.

V usage is TRBV28 and J usage is TRBJ1-1, with a possible D match to TRBD1 (5 bases). CDR3 size: 16 residues. Germline V gives CDR1 MDHEN, CDR2 SYDVKM. V was cut by 5 bases and J by 4 bases, with 20 bases left in between. CDR3 amino acids: CASSQEGVGLSTEAFF. In DNA, the CDR3 is TGTGCCAGCAGTCAAGAAGGGGTTGGGCTGAGCACTGAAGCTTTCTTT.

This chain links TRBV10-3 with TRBJ2-1; 11 nucleotides align to TRBD2. The CDR3 is 15 amino acids. V shed 4 bases and J 9 bases; nucleotides not matched to a gene: 8. Germline V gene data show CDR1 as ENHRY and CDR2 as SYGVKD. CDR3 amino acids: CAISGTSGSLAEQFF. In DNA form, the CDR3 reads TGTGCCATCAGTGGCACTAGCGGGAGTTTGGCTGAGCAGTTCTTC.

The sample holds a few counts of this clone. The chain links TRBV21-1 to TRBJ1-2; the DNA was not compared with TRBD1, the D call given in the table. TRBV21-1 is classified as a pseudogene. The CDR3 totals 11 residues. CDR3 sequence reads: CAIPGQAVYTF. The CDR3 DNA follows: TGTGCCATACCGGGACAGGCAGTCTACACCTTC.

This sequence joins TRBV5-1 and TRBJ1-1, with TRBD1 matching over 7 bases. Germline V lookup: CDR1 SGHRS, CDR2 YFSETQ. After removal of 3 bases from V and 0 bases from J, the junction contained 5 bases not matched to a gene. The CDR3 has 15 residues. This CDR3 is CASSSRQGLNTEAFF. The CDR3 DNA follows: TGCGCCAGCAGCTCCCGACAGGGCCTGAACACTGAAGCTTTCTTT.

V gene TRBV19 combines with J gene TRBJ2-1; 8 nucleotides line up with TRBD1. The ends lost 3 bases at V and 12 bases at J; junction bases unmatched: 4. CDR3 length: 12 residues. Germline assignment: CDR1 LNHDA and CDR2 SQIVND (reference sequence). CDR3 coding DNA: TGTGCCAGTAGTATGGACAGGGATTGGCAGTTCTTC. Translation: CASSMDRDWQFF.

This clone was observed a few times. This chain connects TRBV9 to TRBJ2-7; 7 bases are a match to TRBD1. J gave up 7 bases and V 3 bases, and 10 bases lay outside the gene matches. The CDR3 runs 14 residues. Germline V gene sequence: CDR1 SGDLS, CDR2 YYNGEE. CDR3 in amino acids: CASSDVKGAGEQYF. Here the CDR3 DNA reads TGTGCCAGCAGCGACGTAAAGGGGGCCGGAGAGCAGTACTTC.

In its sample, this clone was seen a few times. The chain recombines TRBV19 with TRBJ1-5, with D hard to call. The CDR3 runs to 19 residues. Germline CDR1 LNHDA, CDR2 SQIVND (reference sequence). V dropped 2 bases and J dropped 3 bases, with 23 bases sitting between them. The CDR3 DNA sequence: TGTGCCAGTAGTATAACTGACATGGGTTTCTTGAGGGCCAATCAGCCCCAGCATTTT. Amino acids: CASSITDMGFLRANQPQHF. The full variable domain, its missing parts supplied by reference TRBV19 and TRBJ1-5, is DGGITQSPKYLFRKEGQNVTLSCEQNLNHDAMYWYRQDPGQGLRLIYYSQIVNDFQKGDIAEGYSVSREKKESFPLTVTSAQKNPTAFYLCASSITDMGFLRANQPQHFGDGTRLSIL.

The rearrangement joins TRBV9 to TRBJ2-3; possibly TRBD2 for D (6 bases). CDR1 is SGDLS and CDR2 is YYNGEE in the germline V gene. CDR3 size: 16 residues. Deletions cut 0 bases from V and 1 base from J, with 12 bases between. CDR3 sequence reads: CASSVVAGLGTDTQYF. DNA of the CDR3: TGTGCCAGCAGCGTAGTGGCGGGACTTGGCACAGATACGCAGTATTTT.

This chain connects TRBV24-1 to TRBJ2-1; 8 nucleotides align to TRBD2. V trimming: 2 bases; J trimming: 2 bases; junction bases outside the gene matches: 1. This CDR3 comprises 15 residues. Germline V lookup: CDR1 KGHDR, CDR2 SFDVKD. The CDR3 DNA is TGTGCCACCAGTGATTCGGGAGGGCCCTACAATGAGCAGTTCTTC. Encoded protein: CATSDSGGPYNEQFF.

The CDR3 bases are TGTGCCAGCAGCCAAAAGAGGGGGTCTGGCTACACCTTC. Amino acid sequence: CASSQKRGSGYTF. The chain carries TRBV25-1 and TRBJ1-2, with D possibly TRBD1 on 6 matching bases. The CDR3 extends over 13 amino acids. Trimming took off 6 bases at V and 7 bases at J, with 15 bases between the two ends. Germline V CDR1 and CDR2: MGHDK, SYGVNS.

This chain joins TRBV9 and TRBJ2-2; the match to TRBD1 covers 8 bases. The length of the CDR3 is 16 residues. Germline V gene data show CDR1 as SGDLS and CDR2 as YYNGEE. V shed 5 bases and J 2 bases; nucleotides not matched to a gene: 8. This CDR3 reads CASRDGQGRNTGELFF. As DNA, the CDR3 is TGTGCCAGCAGAGACGGACAGGGACGTAACACCGGGGAGCTGTTTTTT.

This chain uses TRBV13 with TRBJ1-2, with 9 bases that match TRBD1. This CDR3 contains 13 residues. V shed 7 bases, J shed 8 bases, and the junction held 8 bases outside the gene matches. Germline CDR1 is PRHDT and CDR2 is FYEKMQ (reference sequence). CDR3 DNA: TGTGCCAGCAAGGGACAGGGAGCGGCCGGCTACACCTTC. It specifies CASKGQGAAGYTF.

This clone was detected once. The V call is TRBV6-1, the J call TRBJ1-5; D gene uncertain. The length of the CDR3 is 14 residues. V shed 0 bases and J shed 4 bases, with 7 bases lying between them. From germline, CDR1 is MNHNS and CDR2 SASEGT. CDR3 region: CASSEAPGNQPQHF. The CDR3 region has the DNA TGTGCCAGCAGTGAAGCGCCGGGGAATCAGCCCCAGCATTTT.

J is TRBJ2-7 and V is TRBV10-3, with D tentatively TRBD2 (5 bases). Trimming removed 4 bases at V and 5 bases at J, with 15 bases between. Per germline, CDR1 ENHRY and CDR2 SYGVKD. The CDR3 is made up of 14 amino acids. CDR3 in DNA: TGTGCCATCAGTGGAGGGAGCGTGTCCCACGAGCAGTACTTC. This codes for CAISGGSVSHEQYF.

The CDR3 DNA reads TGCAGCGTTGGGACAGGGAATCAGCCCCAGCATTTT. This gives the protein CSVGTGNQPQHF. The chain joins TRBV29-1 to TRBJ1-5; TRBD1 agrees at 8 bases. The CDR3 has 12 amino acids. Trimming at V came to 4 bases and at J to 4 bases, leaving 0 bases not matched to a gene. Germline values: CDR1 SQVTM, CDR2 ANQGSEA.